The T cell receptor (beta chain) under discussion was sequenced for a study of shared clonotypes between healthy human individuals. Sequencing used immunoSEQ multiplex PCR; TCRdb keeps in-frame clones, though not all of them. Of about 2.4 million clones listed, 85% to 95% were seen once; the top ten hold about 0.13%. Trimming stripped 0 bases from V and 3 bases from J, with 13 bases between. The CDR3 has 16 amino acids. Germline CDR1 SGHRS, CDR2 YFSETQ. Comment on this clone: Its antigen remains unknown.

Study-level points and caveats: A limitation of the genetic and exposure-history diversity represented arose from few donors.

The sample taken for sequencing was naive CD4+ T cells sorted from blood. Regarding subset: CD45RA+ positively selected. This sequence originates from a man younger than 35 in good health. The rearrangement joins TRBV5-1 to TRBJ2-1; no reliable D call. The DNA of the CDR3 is TGCGCCAGCAGCTTGGTAGTGCGCCTATACTACAATGAGCAGTTCTTC. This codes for CASSLVVRLYYNEQFF.